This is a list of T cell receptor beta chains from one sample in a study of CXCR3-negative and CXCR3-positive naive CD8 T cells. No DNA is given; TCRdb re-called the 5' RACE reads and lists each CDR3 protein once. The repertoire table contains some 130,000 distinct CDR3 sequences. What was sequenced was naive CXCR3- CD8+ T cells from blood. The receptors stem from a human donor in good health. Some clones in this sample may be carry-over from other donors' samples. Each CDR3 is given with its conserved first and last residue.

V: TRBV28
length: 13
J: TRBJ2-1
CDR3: CASSLSLYNEQFF

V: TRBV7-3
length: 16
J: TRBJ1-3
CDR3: CASSAPWGCSRDTIYF

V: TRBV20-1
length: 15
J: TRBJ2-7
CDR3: CSARGETSVVYEQYF

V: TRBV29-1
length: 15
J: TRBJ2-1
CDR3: CSVGGQVGSYNEQFF

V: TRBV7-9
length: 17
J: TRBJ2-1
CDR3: CARSLALVAGVVGEQFF

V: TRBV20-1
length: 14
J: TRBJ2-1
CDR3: CSARGPTGYNEQFF

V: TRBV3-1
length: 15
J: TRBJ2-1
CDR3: CASRFSGRAENEQFF

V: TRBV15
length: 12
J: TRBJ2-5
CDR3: CATSPPQETQYF

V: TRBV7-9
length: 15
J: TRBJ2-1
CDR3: CASSPSGGSRDEQFF

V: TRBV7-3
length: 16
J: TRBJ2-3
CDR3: CASSLNPGIASDTQYF

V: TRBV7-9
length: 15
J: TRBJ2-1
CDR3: CASSSTGTGDNEQFF

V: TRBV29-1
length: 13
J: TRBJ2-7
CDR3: CSVEESISYEQYF

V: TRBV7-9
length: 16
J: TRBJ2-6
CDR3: CASSSGQGVRANVLTF

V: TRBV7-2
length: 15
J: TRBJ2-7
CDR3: CASSPRDGDPYEQYF

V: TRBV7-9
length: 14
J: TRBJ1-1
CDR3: CASSWTGVDTEAFF

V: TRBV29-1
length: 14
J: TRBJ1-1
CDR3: CSVAVGSMNTEAFF

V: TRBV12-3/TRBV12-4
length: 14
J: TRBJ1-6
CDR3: CASSLAGEGSPLHF

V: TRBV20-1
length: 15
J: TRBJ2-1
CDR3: CSAKTDLSSYNEQFF

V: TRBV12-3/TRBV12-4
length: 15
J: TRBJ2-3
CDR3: CASSFIVVRTDTQYF

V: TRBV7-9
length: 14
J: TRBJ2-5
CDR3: CASSSTGAWETQYF

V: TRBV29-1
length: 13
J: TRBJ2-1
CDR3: CSLLIPSYNEQFF

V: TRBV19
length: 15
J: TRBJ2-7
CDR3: CASSTPLAGVYEQYF

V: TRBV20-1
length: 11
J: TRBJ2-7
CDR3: CSARAGFEQYF

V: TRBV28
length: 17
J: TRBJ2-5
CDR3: CASSPFPKTGARETQYF

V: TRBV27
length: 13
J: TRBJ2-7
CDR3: CASSSGPLYEQYF

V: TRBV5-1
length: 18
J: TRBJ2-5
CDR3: CASSSWTSGGAPLETQYF

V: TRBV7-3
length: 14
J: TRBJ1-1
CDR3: CASSAQPSGTEAFF

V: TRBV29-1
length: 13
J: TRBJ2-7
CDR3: CSVGWGSSYEQYF

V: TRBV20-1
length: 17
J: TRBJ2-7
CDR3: CSAREEGSAGVPYEQYF

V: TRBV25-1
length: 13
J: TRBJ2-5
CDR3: CASSGGGIETQYF

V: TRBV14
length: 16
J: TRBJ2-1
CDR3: CASSRPTSGRYNEQFF

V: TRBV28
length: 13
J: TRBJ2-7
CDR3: CASSQTDSYEQYF

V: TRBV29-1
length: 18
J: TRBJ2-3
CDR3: CSVVGGTSGILSTDTQYF

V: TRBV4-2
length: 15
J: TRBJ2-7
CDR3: CASSVTRASSYGQYF

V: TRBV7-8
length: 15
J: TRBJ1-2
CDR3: CASSVGLQEGDGYTF

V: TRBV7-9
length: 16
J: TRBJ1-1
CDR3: CASSFTPGHMNTEAFF

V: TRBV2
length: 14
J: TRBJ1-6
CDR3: CASSPLPANSPLHF

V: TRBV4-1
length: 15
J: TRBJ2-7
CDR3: CASSQPSSGSNEQYF

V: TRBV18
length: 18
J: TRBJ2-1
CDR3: CASSSIRIEVAGNNEQFF

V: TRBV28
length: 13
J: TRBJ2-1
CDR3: CASRGTGGGEQFF

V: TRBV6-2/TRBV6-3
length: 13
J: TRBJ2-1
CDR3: CASSPRASGEQFF

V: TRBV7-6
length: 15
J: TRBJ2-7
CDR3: CASSLGTGPKYEQYF

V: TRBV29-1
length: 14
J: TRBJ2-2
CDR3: CSVEANPTTGELFF

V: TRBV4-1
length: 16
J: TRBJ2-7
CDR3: CASSPLPSGEYYEQYF

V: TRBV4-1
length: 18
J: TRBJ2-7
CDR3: CASSLTGRLAGGPYEQYF

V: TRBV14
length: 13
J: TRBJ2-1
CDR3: CASSQDWTFQQFF

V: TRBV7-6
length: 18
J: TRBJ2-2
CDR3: CASSHVAGTGRDTGELFF

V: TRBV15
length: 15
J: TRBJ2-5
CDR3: CATSRRDSTVATQYF

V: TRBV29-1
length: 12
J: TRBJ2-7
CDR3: CSVEVVPYEQYF

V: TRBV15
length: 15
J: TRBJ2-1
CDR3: CATSSGGSSYNEQFF

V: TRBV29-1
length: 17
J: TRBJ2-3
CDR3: CSVEGLGEGFGSDTQYF

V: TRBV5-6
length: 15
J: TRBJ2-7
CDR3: CASSWRTGNSYEQYF

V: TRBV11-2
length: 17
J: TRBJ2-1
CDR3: CASSLGVTVSATNEQFF